Reported below is one TCR beta chain. The CDR3 is 14 residues long. V lost 6 bases and J lost 0, with 11 bases in between. The germline CDR1 and CDR2 sequences are KGHSH and LQKENI. Using immunoSEQ multiplex PCR, the repertoire was profiled, and TCRdb retains in-frame clones only, with some absent. The table lists approximately 61,000 clones, roughly four fifths of them singletons. These data belong to a study of T cell responses to AZD1222 COVID-19 vaccine. This specimen consisted of peripheral blood, obtained 28 days after the second AZD1222 dose. This sequence originates from an adult who received the AZD1222 COVID-19 vaccine. This sequence joins TRBV18 and TRBJ1-1; tentative D call: TRBD1 (6 bases). CDR3 DNA sequence: TGTGCCAGCTCGCTTCGGACAGTGAACACTGAAGCTTTCTTT. It encodes CASSLRTVNTEAFF.